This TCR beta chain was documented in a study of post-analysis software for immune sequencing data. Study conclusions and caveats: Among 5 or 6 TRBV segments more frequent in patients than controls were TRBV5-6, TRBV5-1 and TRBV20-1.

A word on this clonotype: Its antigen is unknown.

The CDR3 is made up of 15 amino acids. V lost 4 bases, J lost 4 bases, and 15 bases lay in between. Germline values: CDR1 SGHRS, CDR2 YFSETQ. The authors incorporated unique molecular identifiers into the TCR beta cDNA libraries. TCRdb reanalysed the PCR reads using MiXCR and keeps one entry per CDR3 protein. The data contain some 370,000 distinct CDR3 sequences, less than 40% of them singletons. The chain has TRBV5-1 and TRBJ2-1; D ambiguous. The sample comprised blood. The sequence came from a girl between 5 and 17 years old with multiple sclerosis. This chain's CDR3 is CASSGSNIDYNEQFF. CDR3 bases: TGCGCCAGCAGCGGATCCAACATCGATTACAATGAGCAGTTCTTC.